Sequencing of this T cell receptor beta chain was carried out in a study of T cell changes during pregnancy in multiple sclerosis. CDR1 and CDR2 (germline): KGHSH, LQKENI. CDR3 length: 15 amino acids. The trim removed 3 bases at V and 1 base at J, leaving 4 bases unmatched. The data were produced by immunoSEQ multiplex PCR, yet TCRdb's version contains in-frame clones alone and is incomplete. The profile covers 85,000 to 110,000 clones, with 92% appearing a single time and around 0.92% taken by the ten largest. This chain links TRBV18 with TRBJ2-7; 9 nucleotides align to TRBD1. The sequence was collected from a female donor with multiple sclerosis, enrolled in a pregnancy study. The starting material was peripheral blood, obtained after pregnancy. CDR3 in amino acids: CASSPGTGRSYEQYF. The CDR3 nucleotides are TGTGCCAGCTCACCTGGGACAGGGAGGTCCTACGAGCAGTACTTC.